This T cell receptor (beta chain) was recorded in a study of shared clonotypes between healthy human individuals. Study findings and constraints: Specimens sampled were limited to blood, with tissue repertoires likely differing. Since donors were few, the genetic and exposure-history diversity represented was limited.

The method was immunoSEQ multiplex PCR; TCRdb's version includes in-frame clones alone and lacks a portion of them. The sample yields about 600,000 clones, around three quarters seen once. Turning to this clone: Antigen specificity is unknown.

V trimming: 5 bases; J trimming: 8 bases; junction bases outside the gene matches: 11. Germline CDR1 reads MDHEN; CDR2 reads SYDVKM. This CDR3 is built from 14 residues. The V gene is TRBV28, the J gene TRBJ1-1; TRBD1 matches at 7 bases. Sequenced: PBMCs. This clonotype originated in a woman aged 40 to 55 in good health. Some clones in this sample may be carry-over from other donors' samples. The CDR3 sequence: CASSAGPRGSEAFF. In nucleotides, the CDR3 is TGTGCCAGCAGTGCGGGCCCCAGGGGGTCCGAAGCTTTCTTT.